This is a list of T cell receptor beta chains from one sample in a study of blood T cell repertoires in COVID-19. Here immunoSEQ multiplex PCR was the method, and the copy in TCRdb shows in-frame clones only, minus some. Of 150,000 or so clones listed, around 82% were seen once; the top ten hold approximately 14%. Sequencing input: peripheral blood. These receptors all stem from a human donor with acute or convalescent COVID-19. The donor label of this sample is uncertain. Each CDR3 is given with its conserved first and last residue. D genes are given only for firm matches. Where a row states a size, it is once, few, many or the class of an expanded clone; other rows omit it.

j_call v_call d_call clone_size cdr3_aa cdr3_nt
TRBJ1-1 TRBV19 . . CASSTEPNTEAFF TGTGCCAGTAGTACCGAGCCGAACACTGAAGCTTTCTTT
TRBJ1-2 TRBV11-2 . . CASRLRPGVWSDYGYTF TGTGCCAGCAGACTACGACCAGGGGTGTGGAGTGACTATGGCTACACCTTC
TRBJ1-2 TRBV7-2 . . CASSARTEFYGYTF TGTGCCAGCAGCGCCCGGACAGAATTTTATGGCTACACCTTC
TRBJ2-7 TRBV10-2 TRBD2 . CASSSTSGGANSYEQYF TGCGCCAGCAGTTCGACTAGCGGGGGTGCAAACTCCTACGAGCAGTACTTC
TRBJ2-7 TRBV7-9 . . CASSLGRTHDEQYF TGTGCCAGCAGCTTAGGTCGGACTCACGACGAGCAGTACTTC
TRBJ1-5 TRBV19 TRBD1 . CASSMAGQGRVGNQPQHF TGTGCCAGTAGTATGGCGGGACAGGGTCGTGTAGGCAATCAGCCCCAGCATTTT
TRBJ1-1 TRBV27 TRBD1 . CASSPRGQGNTEAFF TGTGCCAGCAGTCCCCGGGGACAGGGGAACACTGAAGCTTTCTTT
TRBJ1-1 TRBV5-4 TRBD1 . CASSWGQGEDTEAFF TGTGCCAGCAGCTGGGGACAGGGAGAGGACACTGAAGCTTTCTTT
TRBJ2-5 TRBV10-3 TRBD1 . CAISAGTGGETQYF TGTGCCATCAGTGCCGGGACAGGGGGGGAGACCCAGTACTTC
TRBJ1-4 TRBV27 . . CASSLGGEKLFF TGTGCCAGCAGTCTTGGGGGCGAAAAACTGTTTTTT
TRBJ1-1 TRBV20-1 . . CSAFINTEAFF TGCAGTGCGTTCATTAACACTGAAGCTTTCTTT
TRBJ1-2 TRBV27 TRBD1 few CASSLSGRGPNYGYTF TGTGCCAGCAGTTTATCGGGCAGGGGGCCCAACTATGGCTACACCTTC
TRBJ1-2 TRBV30 . . CAWRAGTTNYGYTF TGTGCCTGGAGGGCCGGGACAACTAACTATGGCTACACCTTC
TRBJ2-1 TRBV15 TRBD1 . CATSSDRGLGNEQFF TGTGCCACCAGCAGCGACAGGGGGTTGGGCAATGAGCAGTTCTTC
TRBJ2-3 TRBV19 . . CASAQRGDTQYF TGTGCCAGTGCCCAAAGGGGCGATACGCAGTATTTT
TRBJ2-2 TRBV12-5 . . CASGFSMRENTGELFF TGTGCTAGTGGTTTCTCCATGAGAGAGAACACCGGGGAGCTGTTTTTT
TRBJ2-3 TRBV7-9 TRBD1 . CASSSWTGGTDTQYF TGTGCCAGCAGCTCGTGGACAGGGGGCACAGATACGCAGTATTTT
TRBJ1-3 TRBV5-1 . . CASSLGQRDGNTIYF TGCGCCAGCAGCTTGGGACAGCGAGATGGAAACACCATATATTTT
TRBJ2-3 TRBV6-4 TRBD1 many CASSPTPPGQGGDTQYF TGTGCCAGCAGCCCAACTCCTCCGGGACAGGGAGGAGATACGCAGTATTTT
TRBJ2-3 TRBV19 TRBD1 . CASMDRMGTDTQYF TGTGCCAGTATGGACAGGATGGGCACAGATACGCAGTATTTT
TRBJ1-2 TRBV7-2 TRBD1 once CASSPFRGEYGYTF TGTGCCAGCAGCCCTTTCAGGGGGGAGTATGGCTACACCTTC
TRBJ1-4 TRBV7-9 . few CASSLEAGRGEKLFF TGTGCCAGCAGCTTAGAGGCAGGGCGAGGTGAAAAACTGTTTTTT
TRBJ1-2 TRBV6-6 . . CASTPREGGYTF TGTGCCAGCACCCCCAGGGAAGGGGGCTACACCTTC
TRBJ2-2 TRBV6-5 TRBD1 . CASSWTGGTGELFF TGTGCCAGCAGTTGGACAGGGGGAACCGGGGAGCTGTTTTTT
TRBJ1-3 TRBV7-2 TRBD1 . CASSLETGGVSPSGNTIYF TGTGCCAGCAGCTTGGAGACAGGGGGCGTGAGTCCTTCTGGAAACACCATATATTTT
TRBJ1-4 TRBV21-1 . . CASSESWPVGEKLFF TGTGCCAGCAGCGAAAGTTGGCCCGTCGGGGAAAAACTGTTTTTT
TRBJ2-3 TRBV19 TRBD1 . CASSNRDSDPDTQYF TGTGCCAGTAGTAACCGGGACAGTGATCCAGATACGCAGTATTTT
TRBJ1-1 TRBV4-1 TRBD1 . CASSPQGTGYFNTEAFF TGCGCCAGCAGCCCACAAGGGACAGGCTATTTTAACACTGAAGCTTTCTTT
TRBJ1-1 TRBV9 . . CASSPREATEAFF TGTGCCAGCAGCCCCAGGGAGGCCACTGAAGCTTTCTTT
TRBJ2-7 TRBV7-8 . . CASSPESGLLGYEQYF TGTGCCAGCAGCCCGGAATCGGGACTTCTGGGATACGAGCAGTACTTC
TRBJ2-1 TRBV5-1 TRBD2 . CASALAGGTSNNEQFF TGCGCCAGCGCCCTAGCGGGGGGAACTAGTAACAATGAGCAGTTCTTC